These 10 T cell receptor beta chains came from one sample sequenced in a study of cytomegalovirus exposure and HLA in healthy donors. Profiling relied on immunoSEQ multiplex PCR, and the TCRdb table lists in-frame clones only, not all of them. The table records about 170,000 clones, approximately 87% of them present only once. What was sequenced was PBMCs. Every receptor here comes from a woman aged 25 to 39 in good health and CMV-seronegative.

The chain links TRBV27 to TRBJ1-1; the D is unclear. CDR1 MNHEY and CDR2 SMNVEV come from the germline V gene (reference sequence). The V end lost 2 bases, the J end lost 4 bases, and 14 bases lay between the germline ends. CDR3 length: 15 residues. The CDR3 region has the DNA TGTGCCAGCAGTTTACTGGGTTCTCGGAGCACTGAAGCTTTCTTT. Residues: CASSLLGSRSTEAFF.

CDR3 sequence: CASSLHLTATNEKLFF. The CDR3 DNA sequence: TGTGCCAGCAGCCTTCATCTTACTGCAACTAATGAAAAACTGTTTTTT. This sequence joins TRBV25-1 and TRBJ1-4; D unresolved. This CDR3 contains 16 residues. Germline V gene data show CDR1 as MGHDK and CDR2 as SYGVNS. The V gene lost 6 bases and the J gene lost 0 bases, with 14 bases spanning the gap.

The genes are TRBV19 and TRBJ2-7, with D uncertain. Deletions cut 3 bases from V and 1 base from J, with 10 bases between. Germline loops: CDR1 LNHDA, CDR2 SQIVND (reference sequence). The CDR3 has 14 residues. In DNA, the CDR3 is TGTGCCAGTAGTATTATCGGCAATTCCTACGAGCAGTACTTC. It codes for CASSIIGNSYEQYF. The full variable domain, completed using reference TRBV19 and TRBJ2-7, is DGGITQSPKYLFRKEGQNVTLSCEQNLNHDAMYWYRQDPGQGLRLIYYSQIVNDFQKGDIAEGYSVSREKKESFPLTVTSAQKNPTAFYLCASSIIGNSYEQYFGPGTRLTVT.

The chain employs TRBV14 and TRBJ2-1, with no clear D. CDR3 size: 17 residues. Trimming pared 0 bases from V and 5 bases from J, leaving 17 bases between. Germline lookup yields CDR1 SGHDN and CDR2 FVKESK. The CDR3 DNA reads as TGTGCCAGCAGCCAAGATCAGCGTGGAGTGCCCCACAATGAGCAGTTCTTC. Amino acid sequence: CASSQDQRGVPHNEQFF.

V is TRBV6-1 and J is TRBJ1-2; D remains ambiguous. The V gene's germline CDR1 is MNHNS and CDR2 SASEGT. The V end lost 3 bases, the J end lost 8 bases, and 19 bases lay between the germline ends. The CDR3 runs to 15 residues. CDR3 sequence (DNA): TGTGCCAGCAGTGATACTTGGGAGTGGAATAAGGGCTACACCTTC. This encodes CASSDTWEWNKGYTF.

V and J are TRBV6-5 and TRBJ1-4; a weak D match, TRBD1 (5 bases). The V gene lost 8 bases and the J gene lost 2 bases, with 9 bases spanning the gap. CDR1 is MNHEY and CDR2 is SVGAGI in the germline V gene. CDR3 length: 13 amino acids. CDR3 DNA sequence: TGTGCCAGCGGGAGGGGTACTAATGAAAAACTGTTTTTT. Translating it yields CASGRGTNEKLFF.

This chain joins TRBV27 and TRBJ2-3; D gene unclear. This CDR3 spans 15 amino acids. Trimming stripped 4 bases from V and 0 bases from J, with 11 bases between. Per germline, CDR1 MNHEY and CDR2 SMNVEV (reference sequence). The CDR3 loop reads CASSWLQTSTDTQYF. The CDR3 region has the DNA TGTGCCAGCAGTTGGCTACAGACTAGCACAGATACGCAGTATTTT.

This chain connects TRBV9 to TRBJ2-2; tentative D call: TRBD1 (6 bases). Germline CDR1 reads SGDLS; CDR2 reads YYNGEE. This CDR3 spans 16 amino acids. With 9 bases removed from V and 4 bases from J, the gap between germline ends came to 22 bases. CDR3 protein: CANPFRFPGVTGELFF. The CDR3 DNA reads as TGTGCCAACCCATTTCGGTTCCCAGGGGTCACCGGGGAGCTGTTTTTT.

The rearrangement links TRBV2 to TRBJ2-1; D possibly matches TRBD1 or TRBD2 (6 bases each). The germline V and J ends were trimmed by 1 base and 0 bases, with 22 bases remaining between them. Germline assignment: CDR1 SNHLY and CDR2 FYNNEI. The CDR3 length is 20 residues. The CDR3 nucleotides are TGTGCCAGCAGTGAAGATGAGTGGGGGGCCTCCCAAAGCTCCTACAATGAGCAGTTCTTC. Translated: CASSEDEWGASQSSYNEQFF.

This sequence joins TRBV5-1 and TRBJ1-4; a possible D gene is TRBD1 (5 bases). Deletions cut 5 bases from V and 6 bases from J, with 11 bases between. Germline CDR1 is SGHRS and CDR2 is YFSETQ. This CDR3 has 13 residues. Written as DNA, the CDR3 is TGCGCCAGCAGGGAGGGGCGCCATGAAAAACTGTTTTTT. Translated: CASREGRHEKLFF.